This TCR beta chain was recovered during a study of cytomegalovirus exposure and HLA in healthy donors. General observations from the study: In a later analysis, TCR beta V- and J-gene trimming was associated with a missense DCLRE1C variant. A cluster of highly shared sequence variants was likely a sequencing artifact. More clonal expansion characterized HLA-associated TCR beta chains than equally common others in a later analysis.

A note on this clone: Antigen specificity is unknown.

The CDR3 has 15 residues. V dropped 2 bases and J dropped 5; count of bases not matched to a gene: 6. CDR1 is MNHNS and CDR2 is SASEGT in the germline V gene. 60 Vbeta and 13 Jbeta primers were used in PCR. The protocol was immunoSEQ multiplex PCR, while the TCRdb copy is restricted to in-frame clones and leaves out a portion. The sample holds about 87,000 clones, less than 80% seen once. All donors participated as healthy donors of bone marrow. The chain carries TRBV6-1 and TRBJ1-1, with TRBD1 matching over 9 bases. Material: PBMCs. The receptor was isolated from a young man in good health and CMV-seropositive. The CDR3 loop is CASSETGGRWTEAFF. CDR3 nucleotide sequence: TGTGCCAGCAGTGAAACAGGGGGCCGGTGGACTGAAGCTTTCTTT.